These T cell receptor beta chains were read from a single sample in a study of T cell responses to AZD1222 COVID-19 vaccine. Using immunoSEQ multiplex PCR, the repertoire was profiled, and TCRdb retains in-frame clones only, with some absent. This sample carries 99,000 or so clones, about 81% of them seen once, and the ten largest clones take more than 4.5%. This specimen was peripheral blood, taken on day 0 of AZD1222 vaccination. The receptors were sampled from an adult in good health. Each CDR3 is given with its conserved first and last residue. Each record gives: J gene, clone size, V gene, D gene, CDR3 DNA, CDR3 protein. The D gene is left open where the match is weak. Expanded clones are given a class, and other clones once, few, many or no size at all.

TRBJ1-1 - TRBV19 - TGTGCCAGCCATGAATTGACAGGTCTCGTGAACACTGAAGCTTTCTTT CASHELTGLVNTEAFF
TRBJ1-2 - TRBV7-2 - TGTGCCAGCAGCTGGGGATGGGGGGCTCAGTATGGCTACACCTTC CASSWGWGAQYGYTF
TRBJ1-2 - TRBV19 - TGTGCCAGTAGTGCCGGCCGGGATCAAGGCTACACCTTC CASSAGRDQGYTF
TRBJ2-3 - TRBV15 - TGTGCCACCAGCAGAATTGACGCCGGGAGAGATACGCAGTATTTT CATSRIDAGRDTQYF
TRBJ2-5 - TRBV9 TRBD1 TGTGCCAGCAGCACCGGGACAGGGGGGACCCAGTACTTC CASSTGTGGTQYF
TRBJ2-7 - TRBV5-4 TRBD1 TGTGCCAGCAGCCTTCCGGGACAGGGGGCCTCTAGGGAGCAGTACTTC CASSLPGQGASREQYF
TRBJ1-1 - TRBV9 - TGTGCCAGCAGCGTAGTGGGGGCAACTGAAGCTTTCTTT CASSVVGATEAFF
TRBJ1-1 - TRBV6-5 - TGTGCCAGCAGTTTCGGGCAGGTGAACACTGAAGCTTTCTTT CASSFGQVNTEAFF
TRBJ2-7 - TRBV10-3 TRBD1 TGTGCCGTACAGGGGGACTCCTACGAGCAGTACTTC CAVQGDSYEQYF
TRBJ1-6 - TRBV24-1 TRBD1 TGTGCCACCGGGAGGGGGCACAATAATTCACCCCTCCACTTT CATGRGHNNSPLHF
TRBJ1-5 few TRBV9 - TGTGCCAGCAGCGAGGACGGCGATCAGCCCCAGCATTTT CASSEDGDQPQHF
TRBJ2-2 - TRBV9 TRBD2 TGTGCCAGCAGCGCCGGACTAGATACCGGGGAGCTGTTTTTT CASSAGLDTGELFF
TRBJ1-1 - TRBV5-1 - TGCGCCAGCAGCTTCGGTTCTGGCACTGAAGCTTTCTTT CASSFGSGTEAFF
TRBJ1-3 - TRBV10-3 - TGTGCCATAACAGTCAACTCTGGAAACACCATATATTTT CAITVNSGNTIYF
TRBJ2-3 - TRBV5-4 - TGTGCCAGCAGCTTAGACATCATCAACACAGATACGCAGTATTTT CASSLDIINTDTQYF
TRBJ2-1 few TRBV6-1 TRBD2 TGTGCCAGCAGTGAAGGGAGTTCTAGCGGGGCCTACAATGAGCAGTTCTTC CASSEGSSSGAYNEQFF
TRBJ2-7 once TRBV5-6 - TGTGCCAGCAGCTTGGTGGTCACCATCTACGAGCAGTACTTC CASSLVVTIYEQYF
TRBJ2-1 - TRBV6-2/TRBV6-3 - TGTGCCAGCAGTTATGGCGGTCACAATGAGCAGTTCTTC CASSYGGHNEQFF
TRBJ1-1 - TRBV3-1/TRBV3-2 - TGTGCCAGCAGCTTTAACACTGAAGCTTTCTTT CASSFNTEAFF